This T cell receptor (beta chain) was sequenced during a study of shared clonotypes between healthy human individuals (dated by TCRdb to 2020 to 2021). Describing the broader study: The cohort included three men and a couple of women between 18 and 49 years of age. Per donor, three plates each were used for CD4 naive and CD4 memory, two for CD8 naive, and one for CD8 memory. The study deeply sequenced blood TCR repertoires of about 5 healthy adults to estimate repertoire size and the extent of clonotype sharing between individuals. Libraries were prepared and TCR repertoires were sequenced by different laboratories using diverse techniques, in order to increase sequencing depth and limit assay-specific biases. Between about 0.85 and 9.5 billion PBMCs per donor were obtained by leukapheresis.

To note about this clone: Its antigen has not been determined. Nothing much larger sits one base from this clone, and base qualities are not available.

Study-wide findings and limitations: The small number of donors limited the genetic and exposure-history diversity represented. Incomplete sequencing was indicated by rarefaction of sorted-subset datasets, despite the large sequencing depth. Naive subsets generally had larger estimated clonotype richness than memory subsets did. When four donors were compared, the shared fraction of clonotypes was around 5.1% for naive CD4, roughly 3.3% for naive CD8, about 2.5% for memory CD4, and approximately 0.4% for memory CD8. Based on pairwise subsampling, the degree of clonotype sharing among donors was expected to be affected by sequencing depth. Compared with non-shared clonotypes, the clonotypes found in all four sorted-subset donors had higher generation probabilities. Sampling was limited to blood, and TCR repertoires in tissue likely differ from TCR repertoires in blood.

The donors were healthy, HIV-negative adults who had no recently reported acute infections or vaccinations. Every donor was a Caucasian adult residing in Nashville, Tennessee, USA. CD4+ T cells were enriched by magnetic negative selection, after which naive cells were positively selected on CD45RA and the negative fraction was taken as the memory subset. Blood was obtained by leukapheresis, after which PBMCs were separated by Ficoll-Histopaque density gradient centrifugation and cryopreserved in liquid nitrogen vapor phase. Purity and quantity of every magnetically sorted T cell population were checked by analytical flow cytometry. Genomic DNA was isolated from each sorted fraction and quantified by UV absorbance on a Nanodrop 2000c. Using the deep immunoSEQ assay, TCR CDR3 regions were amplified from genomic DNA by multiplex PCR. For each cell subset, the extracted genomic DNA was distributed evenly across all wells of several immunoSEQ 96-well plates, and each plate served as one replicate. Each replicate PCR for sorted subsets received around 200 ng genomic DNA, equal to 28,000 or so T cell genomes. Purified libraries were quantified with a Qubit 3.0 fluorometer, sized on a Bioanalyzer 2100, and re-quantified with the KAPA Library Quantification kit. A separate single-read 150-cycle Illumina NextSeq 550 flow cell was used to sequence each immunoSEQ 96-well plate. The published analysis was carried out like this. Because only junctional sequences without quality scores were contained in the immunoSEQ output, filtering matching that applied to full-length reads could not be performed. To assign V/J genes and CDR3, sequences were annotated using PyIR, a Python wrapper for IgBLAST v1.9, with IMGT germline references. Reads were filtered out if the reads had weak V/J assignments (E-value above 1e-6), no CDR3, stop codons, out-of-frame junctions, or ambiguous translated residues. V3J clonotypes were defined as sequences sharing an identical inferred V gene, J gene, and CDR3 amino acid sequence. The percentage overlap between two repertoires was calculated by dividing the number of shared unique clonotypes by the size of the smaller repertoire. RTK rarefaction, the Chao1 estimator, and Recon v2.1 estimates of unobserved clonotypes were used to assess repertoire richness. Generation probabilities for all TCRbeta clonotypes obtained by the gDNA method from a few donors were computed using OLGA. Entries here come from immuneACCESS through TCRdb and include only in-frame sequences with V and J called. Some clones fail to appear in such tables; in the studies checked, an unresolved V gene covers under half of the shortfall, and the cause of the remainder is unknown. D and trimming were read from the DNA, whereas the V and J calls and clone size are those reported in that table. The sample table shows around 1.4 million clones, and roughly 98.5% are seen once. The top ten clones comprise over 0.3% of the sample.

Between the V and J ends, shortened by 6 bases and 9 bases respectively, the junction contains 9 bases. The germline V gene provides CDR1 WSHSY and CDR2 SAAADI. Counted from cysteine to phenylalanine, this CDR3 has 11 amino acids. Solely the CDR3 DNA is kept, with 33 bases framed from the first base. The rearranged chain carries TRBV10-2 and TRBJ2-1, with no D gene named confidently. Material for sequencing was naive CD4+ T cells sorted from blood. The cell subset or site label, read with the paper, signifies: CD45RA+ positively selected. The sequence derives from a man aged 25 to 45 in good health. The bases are TGCGCCAGCAGCGTTTCAAGTGAGCAGTTCTTC. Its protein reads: CASSVSSEQFF.